The T cell receptor beta chain under discussion was sequenced for a study of CD8+CD57+ T cells in acquired aplastic anemia. About the study: The DNA of sorted CD4+ and CD8+ cells averaged roughly 3.2 ug. Healthy donors had, on average, about 10.8 million reads for their CD4+ cells. Notes on the study in general: Between the patient and control groups, CD8+ Simpson's diversity did not differ significantly.

This clonotype has a count of ten or more. The antigen is undetermined. This CDR3 contains 17 residues. With 2 bases removed from V and 0 bases from J, the gap between germline ends came to 16 bases. CDR1 is SGHAT and CDR2 is FQNNGV in the germline V gene. Genomic DNA provided the template from which TCR beta VDJ and CDR3 profiles were obtained. TCRdb passed the reads through MiXCR, listing each CDR3 protein once. The sample has 150,000 to 200,000 distinct CDR3 sequences, about 64% seen once. The sequence derives from a human donor in good health. The chain is built from TRBV11-2 and TRBJ1-1; a possible D gene is TRBD1 (6 bases). Material: sorted CD4+, CD8+, or CD8+CD57+ T cells (not recorded which) from PBMCs. The CDR3 DNA reads as TGTGCCAGCAGCTTATGGGGTGTAGGACAGATGAACACTGAAGCTTTCTTT. Protein product: CASSLWGVGQMNTEAFF.